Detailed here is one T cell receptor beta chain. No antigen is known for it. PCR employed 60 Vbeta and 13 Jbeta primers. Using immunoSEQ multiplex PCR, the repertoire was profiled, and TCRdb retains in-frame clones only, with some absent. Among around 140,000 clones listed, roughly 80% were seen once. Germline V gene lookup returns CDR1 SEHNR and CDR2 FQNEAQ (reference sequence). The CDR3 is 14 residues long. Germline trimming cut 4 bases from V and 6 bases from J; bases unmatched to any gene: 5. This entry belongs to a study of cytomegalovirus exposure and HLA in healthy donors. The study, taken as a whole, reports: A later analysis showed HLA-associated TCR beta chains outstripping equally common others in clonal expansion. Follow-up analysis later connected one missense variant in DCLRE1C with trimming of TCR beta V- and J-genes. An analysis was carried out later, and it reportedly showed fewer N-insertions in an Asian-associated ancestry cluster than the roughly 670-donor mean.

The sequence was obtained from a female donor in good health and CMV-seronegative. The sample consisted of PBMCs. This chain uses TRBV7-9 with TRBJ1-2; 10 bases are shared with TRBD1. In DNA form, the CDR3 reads TGTGCCAGCAGCTGGGACAGGGGCGAGGATGGCTACACCTTC. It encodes CASSWDRGEDGYTF. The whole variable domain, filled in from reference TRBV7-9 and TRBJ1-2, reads DTGVSQNPRHKITKRGQNVTFRCDPISEHNRLYWYRQTLGQGPEFLTYFQNEAQLEKSRLLSDRFSAERPKGSFSTLEIQRTEQGDSAMYLCASSWDRGEDGYTFGSGTRLTVV.